The rows below give T cell receptor beta chains drawn from one sample of a study of blood T cell repertoires in COVID-19. Generated by immunoSEQ multiplex PCR, the TCRdb table keeps only in-frame clones and is missing some. The sample lists 9,500 or so clones; 70% to 90% were seen once. The specimen was peripheral blood. These receptors came from a human donor in a cohort sampled during active COVID-19. CDR3s include the opening cysteine and the closing phenylalanine or tryptophan. A D gene is named only where the DNA matches it firmly. Some rows have no size entry. The others give once, few or many, or a class for an expanded clone.

v_gene	abundance	j_gene	d_gene	CDR3aa	CDR3nt
TRBV5-1	-	TRBJ1-4	TRBD1	CASSLGTGKHEKLFF	TGCGCCAGCAGCTTGGGGACAGGGAAGCATGAAAAACTGTTTTTT
TRBV9	once	TRBJ2-7	TRBD1	CASSEGGTGIYEQYF	TGTGCCAGCAGCGAGGGGGGGACAGGGATCTACGAGCAGTACTTC
TRBV21-1	-	TRBJ2-1	-	CASCHYIATHSDNEQFF	TGTGCCAGCTGTCATTACATAGCTACCCATTCCGACAATGAGCAGTTCTTC
TRBV5-4	few	TRBJ1-2	TRBD1	CASSLAEGARGYTF	TGTGCCAGCAGCTTGGCCGAGGGGGCCAGGGGCTACACCTTC
TRBV29-1	-	TRBJ2-1	-	CSVEQGGTYNEQFF	TGCAGCGTTGAGCAGGGTGGGACCTACAATGAGCAGTTCTTC
TRBV11-3	-	TRBJ2-2	-	CASSLVNSKNTGELFF	TGTGCCAGCAGCTTAGTAAACAGTAAGAACACCGGGGAGCTGTTTTTT
TRBV19	-	TRBJ2-2	TRBD1	CASSIIGQGVANTGELFF	TGTGCCAGTAGTATAATAGGACAGGGGGTTGCGAACACCGGGGAGCTGTTTTTT
TRBV14	-	TRBJ2-1	-	CASSQDSRRAPYNEQFF	TGTGCCAGCAGCCAAGATAGTAGGAGGGCCCCCTACAATGAGCAGTTCTTC
TRBV6-6	-	TRBJ2-3	TRBD1	CASSYEDREDTQYF	TGTGCCAGCAGTTATGAGGACAGGGAAGATACGCAGTATTTT
TRBV6-6	-	TRBJ1-5	TRBD1	CASSTGTVTPQHF	TGTGCCAGCAGTACAGGGACAGTAACGCCCCAGCATTTT
TRBV27	-	TRBJ2-2	-	CASSFPGSGELFF	TGTGCCAGCAGTTTCCCCGGGAGCGGGGAGCTGTTTTTT
TRBV5-1	once	TRBJ2-1	TRBD2	CASSLLGLAGSSSYNEQFF	TGCGCCAGCAGCTTGCTGGGACTAGCGGGTTCCAGCTCCTACAATGAGCAGTTCTTC
TRBV29-1	-	TRBJ1-2	-	CSTSDGYTF	TGCAGCACCAGTGATGGCTACACCTTC
TRBV9	once	TRBJ1-1	-	CASSPRPGMNTEAFF	TGTGCCAGCAGCCCCCGACCGGGAATGAACACTGAAGCTTTCTTT
TRBV6-5	-	TRBJ2-3	TRBD1	CASRRGTGTDTQYF	TGTGCCAGCAGGAGGGGGACAGGGACAGATACGCAGTATTTT
TRBV7-8	-	TRBJ1-2	-	CASSSDRGGYTF	TGTGCCAGCAGCAGTGACAGAGGTGGCTACACCTTC